The rows below give T cell receptor beta chains drawn from one sample of a study of T-cell memory formation after mild COVID-19. MiXCR, applied by TCRdb to the 5' RACE reads, yields one record per CDR3 protein. The table lists 400,000 or so distinct CDR3 sequences, about 20% of them singletons. Sequencing was performed on PBMCs or a T cell subset sorted from them (not recorded which). These receptors all come from an adult woman who had mild COVID-19 (a few samples of this study predate the infection). Cell type and time point are not known. CDR3s include the opening cysteine and the closing phenylalanine or tryptophan. The D gene is left open where the match is weak. Some rows have no size entry. The others give once, few or many, or a class for an expanded clone.

CASSGQGGGNQPQHF	TGTGCCAGCAGCGGTCAGGGAGGGGGCAATCAGCCCCAGCATTTT	few	-	TRBJ1-5	TRBV2
CASSISGFNTGELFF	TGTGCCAGTAGTATTAGCGGTTTTAACACCGGGGAGCTGTTTTTT	few	-	TRBJ2-2	TRBV19
CASSFWGAGELFF	TGTGCCAGCAGTTTCTGGGGGGCCGGGGAGCTGTTTTTT	few	-	TRBJ2-2	TRBV27
CASSLQVAGGTDTQYF	TGTGCCAGCAGTTTACAAGTAGCGGGGGGCACAGATACGCAGTATTTT	few	TRBD2	TRBJ2-3	TRBV27
CASSLNRPGGQETQYF	TGTGCCAGCAGCTTAAACAGGCCCGGCGGACAAGAGACCCAGTACTTC	few	-	TRBJ2-5	TRBV7-3
CASSPGKGTDTQYF	TGTGCCAGCTCACCCGGCAAGGGCACAGATACGCAGTATTTT	few	-	TRBJ2-3	TRBV18
CATSRGYRVGDSNQPQHF	TGTGCCACCAGCAGAGGGTACAGGGTGGGGGATAGCAATCAGCCCCAGCATTTT	-	-	TRBJ1-5	TRBV15
CASSPAPELDTQYF	TGTGCCAGCAGCCCAGCGCCCGAGTTGGATACGCAGTATTTT	-	-	TRBJ2-3	TRBV3-1
CASSFNGGGDTQYF	TGTGCCAGCAGCTTCAATGGGGGCGGGGATACGCAGTATTTT	few	-	TRBJ2-3	TRBV7-2
CASSTGTGWTEAFF	TGTGCCAGCAGTACCGGGACAGGGTGGACTGAAGCTTTCTTT	-	TRBD1	TRBJ1-1	TRBV6-1
CASSSPIRGTLKAFF	TGTGCCAGCAGTTCACCCATCCGGGGGACCCTCAAAGCTTTCTTT	-	-	TRBJ1-1	TRBV7-6
CASSLGWVSYNEQFF	TGTGCCAGCAGCTTGGGGTGGGTCTCCTACAATGAGCAGTTCTTC	-	-	TRBJ2-1	TRBV5-8
CASSDRGKGAGTEAFF	TGTGCCAGCAGTGATCGGGGAAAGGGGGCAGGAACTGAAGCTTTCTTT	-	TRBD1	TRBJ1-1	TRBV6-1
CASSRGQGTNYGYTF	TGTGCCAGCAGCCGGGGACAGGGGACTAACTATGGCTACACCTTC	few	TRBD1	TRBJ1-2	TRBV7-9